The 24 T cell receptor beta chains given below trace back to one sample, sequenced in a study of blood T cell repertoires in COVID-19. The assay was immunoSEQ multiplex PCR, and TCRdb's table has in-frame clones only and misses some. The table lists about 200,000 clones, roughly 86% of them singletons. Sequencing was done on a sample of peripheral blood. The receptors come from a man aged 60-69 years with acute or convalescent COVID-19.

This CDR3 reads CASSRLGHMVASYEQYF. The CDR3 DNA is TGTGCCAGTAGCAGACTCGGACATATGGTGGCAAGCTACGAGCAGTACTTC. The chain links TRBV19 to TRBJ2-7, with TRBD1 as a possible D gene (5 bases). V shed 6 bases and J shed 3 bases, with 24 bases lying between them. In germline, CDR1 is LNHDA, CDR2 SQIVND (reference sequence). This CDR3 region has 17 residues.

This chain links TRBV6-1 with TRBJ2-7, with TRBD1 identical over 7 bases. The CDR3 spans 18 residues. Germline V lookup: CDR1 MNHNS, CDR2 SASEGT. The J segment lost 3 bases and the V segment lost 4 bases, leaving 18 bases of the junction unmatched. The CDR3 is CASSVGLGGYMSGYEQYF. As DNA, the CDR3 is TGTGCCAGCAGTGTCGGGTTAGGGGGCTACATGTCGGGCTACGAGCAGTACTTC.

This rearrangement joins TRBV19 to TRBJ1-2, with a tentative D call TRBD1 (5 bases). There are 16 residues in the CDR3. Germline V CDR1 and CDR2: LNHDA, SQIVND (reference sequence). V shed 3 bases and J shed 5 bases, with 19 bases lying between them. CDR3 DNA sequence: TGTGCCAGTAGTATTATAATAAGGAGCGGGGGATATGGCTACACCTTC. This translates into CASSIIIRSGGYGYTF. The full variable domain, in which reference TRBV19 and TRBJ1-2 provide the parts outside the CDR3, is DGGITQSPKYLFRKEGQNVTLSCEQNLNHDAMYWYRQDPGQGLRLIYYSQIVNDFQKGDIAEGYSVSREKKESFPLTVTSAQKNPTAFYLCASSIIIRSGGYGYTFGSGTRLTVV.

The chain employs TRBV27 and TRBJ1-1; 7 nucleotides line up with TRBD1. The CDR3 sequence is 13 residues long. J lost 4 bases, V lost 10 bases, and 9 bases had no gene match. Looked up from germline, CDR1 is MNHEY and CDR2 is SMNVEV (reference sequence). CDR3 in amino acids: CATLTGTGTEAFF. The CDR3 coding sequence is TGTGCCACCCTGACAGGGACGGGCACTGAAGCTTTCTTT.

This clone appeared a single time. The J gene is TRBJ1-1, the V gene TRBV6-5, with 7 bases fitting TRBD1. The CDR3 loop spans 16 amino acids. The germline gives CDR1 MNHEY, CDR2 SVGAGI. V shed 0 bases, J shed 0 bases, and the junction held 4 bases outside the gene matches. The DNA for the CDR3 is TGTGCCAGCAGTTACTCGACAGGGAAACTGAACACTGAAGCTTTCTTT. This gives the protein CASSYSTGKLNTEAFF.

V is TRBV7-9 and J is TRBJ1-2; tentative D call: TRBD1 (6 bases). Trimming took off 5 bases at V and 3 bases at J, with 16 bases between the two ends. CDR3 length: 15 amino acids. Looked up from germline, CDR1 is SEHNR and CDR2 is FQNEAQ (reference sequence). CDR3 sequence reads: CASSQVLGAYYGYTF. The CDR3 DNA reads TGTGCCAGCAGCCAAGTTTTGGGGGCTTACTATGGCTACACCTTC.

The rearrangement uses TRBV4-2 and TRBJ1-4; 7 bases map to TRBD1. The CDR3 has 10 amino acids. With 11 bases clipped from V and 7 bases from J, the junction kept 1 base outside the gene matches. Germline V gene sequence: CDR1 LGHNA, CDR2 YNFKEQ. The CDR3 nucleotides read TGTGCCCCAGGGGGTGAAAAACTGTTTTTT. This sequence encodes CAPGGEKLFF.

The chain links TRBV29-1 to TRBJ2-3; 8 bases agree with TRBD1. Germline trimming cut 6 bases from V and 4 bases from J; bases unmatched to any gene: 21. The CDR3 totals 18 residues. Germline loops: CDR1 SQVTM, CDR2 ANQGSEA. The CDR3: CSVLPRYPRQGMADTQYF. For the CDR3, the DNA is TGCAGCGTGCTACCCCGGTACCCGAGACAGGGGATGGCAGATACGCAGTATTTT.

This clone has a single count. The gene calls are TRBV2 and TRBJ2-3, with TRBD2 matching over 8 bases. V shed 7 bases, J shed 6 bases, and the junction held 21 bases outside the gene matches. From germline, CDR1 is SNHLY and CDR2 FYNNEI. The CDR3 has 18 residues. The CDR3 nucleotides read TGTGCCAGCAACAACATCAAAAGCCCAGCGGGGGCTCGGGATACGCAGTATTTT. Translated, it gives CASNNIKSPAGARDTQYF. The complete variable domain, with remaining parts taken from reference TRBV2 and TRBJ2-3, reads EPEVTQTPSHQVTQMGQEVILRCVPISNHLYFYWYRQILGQKVEFLVSFYNNEISEKSEIFDDQFSVERPDGSNFTLKIRSTKLEDSAMYFCASNNIKSPAGARDTQYFGPGTRLTVL.

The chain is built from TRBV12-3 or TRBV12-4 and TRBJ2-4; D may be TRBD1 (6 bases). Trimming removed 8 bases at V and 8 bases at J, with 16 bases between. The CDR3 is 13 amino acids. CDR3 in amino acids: CASLGHRVDIQYF. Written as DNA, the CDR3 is TGTGCCAGCTTGGGCCACAGGGTGGACATTCAGTACTTC.

The CDR3 region has the DNA TGCGCCAGCAGCCAAGGGGCCAGCACCCAAGAGACCCAGTACTTC. Its protein is CASSQGASTQETQYF. The chain has TRBV4-1 and TRBJ2-5; no clear D gene. CDR1 and CDR2 from the germline V gene are MGHRA and YSYEKL. This CDR3 is built from 15 residues. V lost 1 base to trimming and J lost 1 base, with 10 bases between them.

The CDR3, as DNA: TGCGCCAGCGGACTAACTGGGTCTAATGAAAAACTGTTTTTT. It encodes CASGLTGSNEKLFF. The rearrangement uses TRBV5-1 and TRBJ1-4; D call uncertain. Trimming cost V 7 bases and J 3 bases, with 13 bases left between them. The CDR3 has 14 amino acids. Germline lookup yields CDR1 SGHRS and CDR2 YFSETQ. Combining the CDR3 with reference TRBV5-1 and TRBJ1-4 gives the whole variable domain KAGVTQTPRYLIKTRGQQVTLSCSPISGHRSVSWYQQTPGQGLQFLFEYFSETQRNKGNFPGRFSGRQFSNSRSEMNVSTLELGDSALYLCASGLTGSNEKLFFGSGTQLSVL.

CDR3 nucleotides: TGTGCCAGCAGTGAAGCGCTTACAGGGAATTCACCCCTCCACTTT. It yields the protein CASSEALTGNSPLHF. V usage is TRBV2 and J usage is TRBJ1-6; D possibly corresponds to TRBD1 (6 bases). The CDR3 extends over 15 amino acids. Germline CDR1 reads SNHLY; CDR2 reads FYNNEI. Trimming removed 0 bases from V and 7 bases from J, with 10 bases in between.

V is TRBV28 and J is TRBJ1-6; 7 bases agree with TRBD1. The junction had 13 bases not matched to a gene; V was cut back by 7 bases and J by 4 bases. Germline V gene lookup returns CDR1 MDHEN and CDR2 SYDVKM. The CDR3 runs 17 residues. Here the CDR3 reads CASTKLGQTRYNSPLHF. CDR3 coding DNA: TGTGCCAGCACTAAATTGGGACAGACACGATATAATTCACCCCTCCACTTT.

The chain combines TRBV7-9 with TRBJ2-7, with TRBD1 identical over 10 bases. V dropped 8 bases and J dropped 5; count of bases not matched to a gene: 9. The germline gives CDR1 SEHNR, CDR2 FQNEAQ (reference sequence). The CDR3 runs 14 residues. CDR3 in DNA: TGTGCCAGCGGCCATTGGACAGGGGGAGACGAGCAGTACTTC. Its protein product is CASGHWTGGDEQYF. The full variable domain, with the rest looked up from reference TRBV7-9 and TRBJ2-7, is DTGVSQNPRHKITKRGQNVTFRCDPISEHNRLYWYRQTLGQGPEFLTYFQNEAQLEKSRLLSDRFSAERPKGSFSTLEIQRTEQGDSAMYLCASGHWTGGDEQYFGPGTRLTVT.

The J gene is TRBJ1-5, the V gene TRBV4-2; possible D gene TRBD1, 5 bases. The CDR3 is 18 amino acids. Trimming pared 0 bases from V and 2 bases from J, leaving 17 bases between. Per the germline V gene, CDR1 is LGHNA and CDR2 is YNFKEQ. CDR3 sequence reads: CASSQDGDFTVGNQPQHF. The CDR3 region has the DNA TGTGCCAGCAGCCAAGATGGGGACTTCACAGTGGGCAATCAGCCCCAGCATTTT.

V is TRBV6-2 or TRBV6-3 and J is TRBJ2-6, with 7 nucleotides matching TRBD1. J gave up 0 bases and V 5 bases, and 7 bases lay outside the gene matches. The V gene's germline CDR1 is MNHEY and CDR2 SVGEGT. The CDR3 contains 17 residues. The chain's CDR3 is CASSRGQIDSGANVLTF. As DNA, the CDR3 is TGTGCCAGCAGTCGGGGACAGATCGACTCTGGGGCCAACGTCCTGACTTTC.

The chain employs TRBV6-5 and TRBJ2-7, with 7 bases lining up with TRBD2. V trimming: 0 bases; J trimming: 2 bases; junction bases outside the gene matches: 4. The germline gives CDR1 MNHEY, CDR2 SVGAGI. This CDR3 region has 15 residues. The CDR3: CASSYSTAGPYEQYF. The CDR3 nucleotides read TGTGCCAGCAGTTACTCAACAGCGGGGCCCTACGAGCAGTACTTC.

CDR3 bases: TGTGCCAGCAGCTGGAAGCCGACAGGAGTTAGCACAGATACGCAGTATTTT. It specifies CASSWKPTGVSTDTQYF. The V gene is TRBV7-2, the J gene TRBJ2-3, with a tentative D call TRBD1 (6 bases). This CDR3 is 17 amino acids long. V shed 4 bases and J shed 0 bases, with 17 bases lying between them. CDR1 SGHTA and CDR2 FQGNSA come from the germline V gene.

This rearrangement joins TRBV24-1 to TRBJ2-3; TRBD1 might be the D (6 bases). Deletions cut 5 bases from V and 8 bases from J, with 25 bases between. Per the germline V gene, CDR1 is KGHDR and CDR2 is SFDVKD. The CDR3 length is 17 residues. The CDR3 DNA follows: TGTGCCACCAGTGGCCAGCCGGGACACCAAAACGGAGCTACGCAGTATTTT. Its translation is CATSGQPGHQNGATQYF.

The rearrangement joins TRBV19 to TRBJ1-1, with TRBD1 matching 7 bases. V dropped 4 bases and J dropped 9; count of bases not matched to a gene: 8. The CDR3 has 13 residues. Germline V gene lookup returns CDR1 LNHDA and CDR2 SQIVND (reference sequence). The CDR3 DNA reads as TGTGCCAGTAGTACAGGGGGAGCGCTCCAAGCTTTCTTT. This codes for CASSTGGALQAFF.

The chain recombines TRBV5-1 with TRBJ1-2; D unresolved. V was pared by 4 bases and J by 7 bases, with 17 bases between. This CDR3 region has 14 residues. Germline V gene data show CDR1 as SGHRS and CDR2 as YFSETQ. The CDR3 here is CASSVSPGYVGYTF. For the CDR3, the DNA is TGCGCCAGCAGCGTGTCGCCAGGATATGTTGGCTACACCTTC.

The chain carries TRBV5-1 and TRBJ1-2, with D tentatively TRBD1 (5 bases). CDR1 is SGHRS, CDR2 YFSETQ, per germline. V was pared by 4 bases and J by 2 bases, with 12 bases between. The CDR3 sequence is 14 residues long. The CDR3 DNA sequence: TGCGCCAGCAGCACGTCCGGGGGGAACTATGGCTACACCTTC. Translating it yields CASSTSGGNYGYTF.

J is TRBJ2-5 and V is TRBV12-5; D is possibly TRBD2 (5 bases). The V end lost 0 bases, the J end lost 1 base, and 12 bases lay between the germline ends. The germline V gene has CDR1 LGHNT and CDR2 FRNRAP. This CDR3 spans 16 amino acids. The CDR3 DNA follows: TGTGCTAGTGGTTTGGTACGGACTGAAATCCAAGAGACCCAGTACTTC. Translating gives CASGLVRTEIQETQYF.